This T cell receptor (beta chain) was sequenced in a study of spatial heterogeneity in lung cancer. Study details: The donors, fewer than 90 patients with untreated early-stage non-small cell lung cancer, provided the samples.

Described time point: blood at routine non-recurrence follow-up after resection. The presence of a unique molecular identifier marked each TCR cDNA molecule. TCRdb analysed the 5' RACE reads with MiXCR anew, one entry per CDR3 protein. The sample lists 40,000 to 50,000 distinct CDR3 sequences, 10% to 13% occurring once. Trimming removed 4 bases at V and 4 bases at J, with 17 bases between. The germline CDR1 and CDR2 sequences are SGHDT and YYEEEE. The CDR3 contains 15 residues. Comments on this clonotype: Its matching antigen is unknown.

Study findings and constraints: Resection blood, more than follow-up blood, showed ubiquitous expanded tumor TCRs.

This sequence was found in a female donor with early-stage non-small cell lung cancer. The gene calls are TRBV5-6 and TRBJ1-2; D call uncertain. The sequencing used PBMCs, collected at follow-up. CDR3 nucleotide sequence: TGTGCCAGCAGCCTAGACCGGGCGGCAGTCTATGGCTACACCTTC. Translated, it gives CASSLDRAAVYGYTF.